The 20 T cell receptor beta chains given below trace back to one sample, sequenced in a study of shared clonotypes between healthy human individuals. Sequencing was performed with immunoSEQ multiplex PCR; in TCRdb, only in-frame clones are kept and a portion is missing. The sample has around 1.9 million clones, just over 90% seen once. It was CD45RO-negative cells, positively selected for CCR7, that made up naive CD8 cells, with terminally differentiated effector memory CD45RA+ cells excluded. The specimen was naive CD8+ T cells from PBMCs. These receptors all stem from a man aged 18 to 30 in good health. Some clones in this sample may be carry-over from other donors' samples.

The chain combines TRBV4-1 with TRBJ2-1; 8 nucleotides align to TRBD2. V lost 6 bases to trimming and J lost 1 base; unmatched junction nucleotides: 5. Germline-derived CDR1 and CDR2 are MGHRA and YSYEKL. The CDR3 contains 15 residues. CDR3 DNA: TGCGCCAGCAGAGGGGGGACTAGTTCCTACAATGAGCAGTTCTTC. It encodes CASRGGTSSYNEQFF.

Regarding this clone: This same CDR3 is encoded by further DNA sequences in the sample. This chain joins TRBV7-9 and TRBJ2-1, with D perhaps matching TRBD1 or TRBD2 (5 bases each). CDR1 SEHNR and CDR2 FQNEAQ come from the germline V gene (reference sequence). Trimming removed 6 bases from V and 4 bases from J, with 13 bases in between. This CDR3 has 14 amino acids. The CDR3 DNA sequence: TGTGCCAGCAGTTCCTCGGGGCCGTACAATGAGCAGTTCTTC. Residues: CASSSSGPYNEQFF.

The chain employs TRBV15 and TRBJ2-1, with D unclear. Per the germline V gene, CDR1 is LNHNV and CDR2 is YYDKDF (reference sequence). This CDR3 spans 13 amino acids. With 9 bases removed from V and 3 bases from J, the gap between germline ends came to 12 bases. CDR3 loop: CATQPPLYNEQFF. DNA of the CDR3: TGTGCCACTCAACCCCCCCTCTACAATGAGCAGTTCTTC.

The J gene is TRBJ2-5, the V gene TRBV7-9, with TRBD1 matching over 12 bases. V shed 5 bases and J 3 bases; nucleotides not matched to a gene: 4. The CDR3 consists of 15 residues. Germline V lookup: CDR1 SEHNR, CDR2 FQNEAQ (reference sequence). The CDR3 nucleotides are TGTGCCAGCAGCCTGGGACAGGGGGCGGAAGAGACCCAGTACTTC. This gives the protein CASSLGQGAEETQYF.

The gene calls are TRBV4-1 and TRBJ1-3; the D gene is possibly TRBD1 (5 bases). Between the trimmed V and J ends, which lost 3 bases and 8 bases, there was a span of 11 bases. From germline, CDR1 is MGHRA and CDR2 YSYEKL. This CDR3 region has 13 residues. CDR3 sequence: CASSQAWGDTIYF. CDR3 nucleotide sequence: TGCGCCAGCAGCCAGGCCTGGGGCGACACCATATATTTT.

Points on this clone: The germline gene is not matched at one end of the junction; a read error may be the cause. V and J are TRBV29-1 and TRBJ1-2; D remains ambiguous. CDR3 length: 13 residues. Looked up from germline, CDR1 is SQVTM and CDR2 is ANQGSEA. CDR3: CSVEGGRVYGYTF. DNA of the CDR3: TGCAGCGTCGAAGGAGGACGCGTATATGGCTACACCTTC.

This chain uses TRBV7-9 with TRBJ1-4, with 7 bases that match TRBD1. CDR3 length: 16 residues. V shed 2 bases, J shed 5 bases, and the junction held 8 bases outside the gene matches. From germline, CDR1 is SEHNR and CDR2 FQNEAQ (reference sequence). CDR3 DNA: TGTGCCAGCAGCTTACTCAGGGGGTACCTGAATGAAAAACTGTTTTTT. It codes for CASSLLRGYLNEKLFF.

The chain employs TRBV27 and TRBJ2-7, with D perhaps TRBD1 (6 bases). Trimming took off 0 bases at V and 4 bases at J, with 10 bases between the two ends. The CDR3 contains 14 residues. Germline loops: CDR1 MNHEY, CDR2 SMNVEV (reference sequence). The CDR3 protein is CASSLSVQGYEQYF. The CDR3 DNA is TGTGCCAGCAGTTTATCGGTACAGGGATACGAGCAGTACTTC.

V and J are TRBV2 and TRBJ2-4; TRBD1 matches at 10 bases. Losses at the gene ends were 6 bases for V and 16 bases for J; bases not matched to a gene: 9. Per germline, CDR1 SNHLY and CDR2 FYNNEI. The CDR3 runs to 12 residues. The CDR3 reads CASSRRQGAPYF. The DNA of the CDR3 is TGTGCCAGCAGCCGGAGACAGGGGGCCCCCTACTTC.

Comment on this clone: This CDR3 is also generated by other DNA sequences in the sample. This chain joins TRBV5-1 and TRBJ2-5; TRBD2 matches at 8 bases. CDR1 is SGHRS, CDR2 YFSETQ, per germline. The length of the CDR3 is 15 residues. The junction had 6 bases not matched to a gene; V was cut back by 3 bases and J by 2 bases. DNA for the CDR3: TGCGCCAGCAGCTCTGGACTAGCAGCTCAAGAGACCCAGTACTTC. It yields the protein CASSSGLAAQETQYF.

Notes on this clone: The junction and the germline gene differ at one end; a read error may be behind it. V gene TRBV27 combines with J gene TRBJ2-2; TRBD1 or TRBD2 may be the D gene (5 bases each). The CDR3 spans 14 residues. Germline V gene sequence: CDR1 MNHEY, CDR2 SMNVEV (reference sequence). CDR3 coding DNA: TGTGCCAGCAGTTCAACCGGGACCCGTGGGGATCTGTTTTTT. Translated, it gives CASSSTGTRGDLFF.

V and J are TRBV28 and TRBJ1-2, with unresolved D. The CDR3 consists of 11 residues. CDR1 MDHEN and CDR2 SYDVKM come from the germline V gene. The ends were cut back, 3 bases at V and 9 bases at J, with 8 bases in the middle. CDR3 coding DNA: TGTGCCAGCAGTTTTTCGGGGAGCTACACCTTC. Translating gives CASSFSGSYTF.

Concerning this clone: The sample carries other DNA sequences with the same CDR3. The CDR3 region has the DNA TGTGCCAGCAGTTTGATACTAGCGGGAGGGCCCCACGAGCAGTACTTC. Translation: CASSLILAGGPHEQYF. The chain has TRBV27 and TRBJ2-7; 13 bases agree with TRBD2. The CDR3 covers 16 residues. Germline loops: CDR1 MNHEY, CDR2 SMNVEV (reference sequence). With 3 bases clipped from V and 5 bases from J, the junction kept 7 bases outside the gene matches.

V is TRBV10-1 and J is TRBJ1-1; D is undetermined. This CDR3 has 14 residues. V was trimmed by 0 bases and J by 4 bases, leaving 9 bases between them. The germline gives CDR1 WNHNN, CDR2 SYGVQD (reference sequence). The CDR3 bases are TGCGCCAGCAGTGAGTCCCCGGTGGGCACTGAAGCTTTCTTT. This translates into CASSESPVGTEAFF.

The genes are TRBV27 and TRBJ2-7; TRBD2 agrees at 7 bases. This CDR3 comprises 14 residues. The V gene end was trimmed by 2 bases and the J gene end by 1 base; junction bases not matched to a gene: 2. The germline V gene encodes CDR1 MNHEY and CDR2 SMNVEV (reference sequence). The CDR3 region is CASSLRDYSYEQYF. The CDR3 DNA reads TGTGCCAGCAGTTTACGGGACTATTCCTACGAGCAGTACTTC.

The CDR3 loop is CAAGEGIYNEQFF. In DNA, the CDR3 is TGTGCCGCGGGGGAGGGCATCTACAATGAGCAGTTCTTC. This chain uses TRBV6-8 with TRBJ2-1; 7 nucleotides match TRBD2. V shed 11 bases, J shed 3 bases, and the junction held 7 bases outside the gene matches. The germline CDR1 and CDR2 sequences are MNHGY and SAAAGT. This CDR3 has 13 residues.

The CDR3 spells CSVDMGGYEQYF. The CDR3 bases are TGCAGCGTTGACATGGGAGGATACGAGCAGTACTTC. This sequence joins TRBV29-1 and TRBJ2-5, with TRBD2 as a possible D gene (6 bases). The DNA end is more similar to TRBJ2-7, so the J call may be wrong. The CDR3 is made up of 12 amino acids. Germline values: CDR1 SQVTM, CDR2 ANQGSEA.

This clone has only one observation. The rearrangement joins TRBV7-2 to TRBJ1-1; D is unclear. Germline V gene sequence: CDR1 SGHTA, CDR2 FQGNSA. V was shortened by 3 bases and J by 5 bases, with 10 bases between the two germline ends. The length of the CDR3 is 13 residues. The CDR3 here is CASSFSPRTEAFF. The CDR3 DNA reads as TGTGCCAGCAGCTTTTCCCCGAGGACTGAAGCTTTCTTT.

This chain joins TRBV7-3 and TRBJ2-7, with 9 bases aligning to TRBD1. This CDR3 is 15 amino acids long. Per germline, CDR1 SGHTA and CDR2 FQGTGA. V lost 3 bases to trimming and J lost 3 bases; unmatched junction nucleotides: 6. The CDR3 nucleotides are TGTGCCAGCAGCTTCGGACAGGGGATTATCTACGAGCAGTACTTC. It encodes CASSFGQGIIYEQYF.

V gene TRBV29-1 combines with J gene TRBJ1-2; a possible D gene is TRBD1 (5 bases). The germline V and J ends were trimmed by 4 bases and 2 bases, with 8 bases remaining between them. CDR1 and CDR2 from the germline V gene are SQVTM and ANQGSEA. There are 12 residues in the CDR3. Here the CDR3 DNA reads TGCAGCGTTGGTCAGGGAAACTATGGCTACACCTTC. Translated: CSVGQGNYGYTF.